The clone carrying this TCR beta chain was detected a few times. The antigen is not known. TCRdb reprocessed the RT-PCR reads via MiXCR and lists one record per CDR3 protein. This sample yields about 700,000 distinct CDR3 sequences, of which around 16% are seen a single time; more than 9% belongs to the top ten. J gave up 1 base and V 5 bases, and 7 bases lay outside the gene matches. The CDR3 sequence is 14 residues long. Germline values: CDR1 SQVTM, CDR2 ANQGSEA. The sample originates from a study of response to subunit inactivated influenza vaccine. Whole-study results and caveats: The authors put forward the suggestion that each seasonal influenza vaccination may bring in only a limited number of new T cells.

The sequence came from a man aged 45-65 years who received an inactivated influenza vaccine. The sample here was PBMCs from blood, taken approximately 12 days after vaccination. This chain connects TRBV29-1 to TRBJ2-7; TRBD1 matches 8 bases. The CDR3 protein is CSVRDRSHSYEQYF. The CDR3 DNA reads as TGCAGCGTTCGGGACAGGTCCCATTCCTACGAGCAGTACTTC.